The 22 T cell receptor beta chains below come from one sample, sequenced in a study of blood T cell repertoires in COVID-19. This table comes from immunoSEQ multiplex PCR, and its TCRdb copy is limited to in-frame clones, with some not included. The sample yields some 340,000 clones, around 87% seen once. Sequencing input: PBMCs or T cells enriched from blood (not recorded which). The receptor set was obtained from a woman aged 25 to 39 who had recovered from COVID-19.

The CDR3 here is CASRETGLNIQYF. As DNA, the CDR3 is TGTGCCAGCAGGGAGACAGGGTTGAACATTCAGTACTTC. The chain is built from TRBV3-1 (or the pseudogene TRBV3-2) and TRBJ2-4; TRBD1 matches 7 bases. The CDR3 is made up of 13 amino acids. V dropped 6 bases and J dropped 7; count of bases not matched to a gene: 6. From germline, CDR1 is LGHDT and CDR2 YNNKEL (reference sequence).

The chain links TRBV10-1 to TRBJ2-2; 7 nucleotides agree with TRBD1. The CDR3 is 14 amino acids. Germline V gene lookup returns CDR1 WNHNN and CDR2 SYGVQD (reference sequence). With 5 bases clipped from V and 4 bases from J, the junction kept 4 bases outside the gene matches. This CDR3 is CASSRDRFTGELFF. The CDR3, as DNA: TGCGCCAGCAGTAGGGACAGATTCACCGGGGAGCTGTTTTTT.

The chain joins TRBV28 to TRBJ1-5; 8 bases line up with TRBD1. CDR1 is MDHEN, CDR2 SYDVKM, per germline. The trim removed 6 bases at V and 7 bases at J, leaving 11 bases unmatched. This CDR3 has 15 amino acids. CDR3 amino acids: CASRGIGQGTQPQHF. Written as DNA, the CDR3 is TGTGCCAGCAGGGGAATAGGACAGGGAACCCAGCCCCAGCATTTT.

The V and J genes are TRBV6-6 and TRBJ1-6; D is perhaps TRBD1 (6 bases). CDR3 length: 16 residues. Between the trimmed V and J ends, which lost 2 bases and 6 bases, there was a span of 14 bases. Germline V CDR1 and CDR2: MNHNY, SVGAGI (reference sequence). CDR3 region: CASSYGTRDPNSPLHF. The CDR3, as DNA: TGTGCCAGCAGTTACGGGACAAGAGATCCTAATTCACCCCTCCACTTT.

Remarks on this clone: At one end the junction does not follow the germline gene, possibly because of a read error. The J gene is TRBJ1-2, the V gene TRBV3-1 (or the pseudogene TRBV3-2); D not resolved. The CDR3 loop spans 11 amino acids. The V gene's germline CDR1 is LGHDT and CDR2 YNNKEL (reference sequence). CDR3 amino acids: CASSQVDEKYF. The CDR3 DNA reads TGTGCCAGCAGCCAAGTAGATGAGAAGTACTTC.

The CDR3 bases are TGTGCCGGATACTCGGGGGGCCTAGAGGGCTACACCTTC. It specifies CAGYSGGLEGYTF. The genes are TRBV7-9 and TRBJ1-2; possibly TRBD1 for D (6 bases). Germline loops: CDR1 SEHNR, CDR2 FQNEAQ (reference sequence). This CDR3 is built from 13 residues. The germline V and J ends were trimmed by 11 bases and 8 bases, with 21 bases remaining between them. Variable domain in full (rest from reference TRBV7-9 and TRBJ1-2): DTGVSQNPRHKITKRGQNVTFRCDPISEHNRLYWYRQTLGQGPEFLTYFQNEAQLEKSRLLSDRFSAERPKGSFSTLEIQRTEQGDSAMYLCAGYSGGLEGYTFGSGTRLTVV.

The rearrangement joins TRBV6-2 or TRBV6-3 to TRBJ2-7; D might be TRBD1 (6 bases). V lost 6 bases and J 5 bases, leaving 17 bases between the germline ends. This CDR3 has 14 amino acids. In germline, CDR1 is MNHEY, CDR2 SVGEGT. CDR3 in DNA: TGTGCCAGCAGCCCCACAGGGTGGAGCGACGAGCAGTACTTC. Its translation is CASSPTGWSDEQYF.

The V gene is TRBV4-3, the J gene TRBJ2-7, with a weak D call TRBD2 (6 bases). The V gene lost 8 bases and the J gene lost 6 bases, with 20 bases spanning the gap. In germline, CDR1 is LGHNA, CDR2 YSLEER. This CDR3 comprises 14 residues. DNA of the CDR3: TGCGCCAGCTCCCGGGATAGCGGATTACGCGAGCAGTACTTC. Its translation: CASSRDSGLREQYF.

The CDR3 protein is CASSVRVGETQYF. CDR3 sequence (DNA): TGCGCCAGCAGCGTTAGAGTCGGAGAGACCCAGTACTTC. The rearrangement joins TRBV5-1 to TRBJ2-5; D call uncertain. CDR1 and CDR2 (germline): SGHRS, YFSETQ. Trimming took off 4 bases at V and 4 bases at J, with 11 bases between the two ends. The CDR3 runs 13 residues.

The chain joins TRBV7-3 to TRBJ2-2; tentative D call: TRBD1 (5 bases). Per germline, CDR1 SGHTA and CDR2 FQGTGA. CDR3 length: 15 residues. V was shortened by 1 base and J by 6 bases, with 12 bases between the two germline ends. The CDR3 reads CASSLIPGIAGELFF. As DNA, the CDR3 is TGTGCCAGCAGCTTAATTCCAGGGATAGCCGGGGAGCTGTTTTTT.

The chain recombines TRBV14 with TRBJ1-1; unclear D gene. V was cut by 5 bases and J by 1 base, with 11 bases left in between. The germline CDR1 and CDR2 sequences are SGHDN and FVKESK. This CDR3 is 14 amino acids long. The CDR3 region has the DNA TGTGCCAGCAGCGTCCAATTGGCGAACACTGAAGCTTTCTTT. Residues: CASSVQLANTEAFF.

The chain combines TRBV3-1 (or the pseudogene TRBV3-2) with TRBJ2-1, with D unresolved. This CDR3 contains 15 residues. Germline CDR1 reads LGHDT; CDR2 reads YNNKEL (reference sequence). The V end was cut by 4 bases, the J end by 3 bases, with 13 bases between. The DNA for the CDR3 is TGTGCCAGCAGCCCTGGCGGTCGTCGCTACAATGAGCAGTTCTTC. It is translated as CASSPGGRRYNEQFF.

The chain employs TRBV3-1 (or the pseudogene TRBV3-2) and TRBJ2-7; 8 positions agree with TRBD2. CDR3 size: 15 residues. Germline CDR1 and CDR2: LGHDT and YNNKEL (reference sequence). V gave up 1 base and J gave up 2 bases; unmatched junction bases: 4. In DNA, the CDR3 is TGTGCCAGCAGCCAAGGAACGGGGGGGCCCTACGAGCAGTACTTC. Translating gives CASSQGTGGPYEQYF.

The V call is TRBV10-2, the J call TRBJ1-5; no reliable D call. Trimming pared 6 bases from V and 0 bases from J, leaving 9 bases between. The CDR3 has 14 residues. The germline V gene has CDR1 WSHSY and CDR2 SAAADI. The DNA of the CDR3 is TGCGCCAGCAGGGCAGGATATAGCAATCAGCCCCAGCATTTT. Translating gives CASRAGYSNQPQHF.

The J gene is TRBJ1-4, the V gene TRBV4-2; D gene uncertain. The CDR3 spans 13 residues. Trimming removed 0 bases from V and 9 bases from J, with 8 bases in between. Germline CDR1 and CDR2: LGHNA and YNFKEQ. CDR3 loop: CASSQDRPQKLFF. The CDR3 nucleotides are TGTGCCAGCAGCCAAGATCGTCCCCAAAAACTGTTTTTT.

This clone has a single count. The V call is TRBV6-5, the J call TRBJ2-5; TRBD1 matches 7 bases. V trimming: 1 base; J trimming: 2 bases; junction bases outside the gene matches: 7. This CDR3 comprises 16 residues. Germline V gene data show CDR1 as MNHEY and CDR2 as SVGAGI. The CDR3 reads CASSYYNLGQQETQYF. The CDR3 bases are TGTGCCAGCAGTTACTATAATCTGGGACAGCAAGAGACCCAGTACTTC.

The rearrangement uses TRBV7-2 and TRBJ1-2, with D perhaps TRBD1 (5 bases). Germline CDR1 reads SGHTA; CDR2 reads FQGNSA. V lost 2 bases, J lost 7 bases, and 26 bases lay in between. The CDR3 is made up of 18 amino acids. The CDR3 DNA follows: TGTGCCAGCAGCTTAATATACAGGTCTGGGGGACTGGAGAGTGGCTACACCTTC. Residues: CASSLIYRSGGLESGYTF.

This chain links TRBV3-1 (or the pseudogene TRBV3-2) with TRBJ2-5; 7 positions match TRBD2. Germline V gives CDR1 LGHDT, CDR2 YNNKEL (reference sequence). J gave up 2 bases and V 0 bases, and 9 bases lay outside the gene matches. The CDR3 contains 17 residues. CDR3 sequence (DNA): TGTGCCAGCAGCCAAGACCCCCACCTAGCGGATCAAGAGACCCAGTACTTC. Protein: CASSQDPHLADQETQYF.

The J gene is TRBJ1-2, the V gene TRBV2; a weak D match, TRBD1 (5 bases). This CDR3 region has 13 residues. V was clipped by 7 bases and J by 2 bases, with 11 bases between them. Germline V gene lookup returns CDR1 SNHLY and CDR2 FYNNEI. The CDR3 bases are TGTGCCAGCAATGGGGCAGAGAACTATGGCTACACCTTC. This translates into CASNGAENYGYTF.

The table lists this clone with a count of one. The CDR3 spells CSASEPQFHYGYTF. The CDR3, as DNA: TGCAGTGCTAGTGAGCCACAGTTCCACTATGGCTACACCTTC. The chain uses TRBV20-1 and TRBJ1-2; D not resolved. Germline CDR1 DFQATT, CDR2 SNEGSKA (reference sequence). The CDR3 extends over 14 amino acids. The V and J ends lost 3 bases and 3 bases respectively, with 14 bases between them.

This clone was counted between two and nine times. The chain joins TRBV5-5 to TRBJ1-3; D gene ambiguous. Germline assignment: CDR1 SGHKS and CDR2 YYEKEE (reference sequence). Trimming removed 0 bases at V and 3 bases at J, with 4 bases between. The CDR3 loop spans 13 amino acids. CDR3 amino acids: CASSLGDGNTIYF. CDR3 DNA sequence: TGTGCCAGCAGCTTGGGAGATGGAAACACCATATATTTT.

V gene TRBV18 combines with J gene TRBJ1-1, with a weak D call TRBD1 (6 bases). Trimming shortened V by 4 bases and J by 1 base, and 10 bases separated the two germline ends. The germline V gene has CDR1 KGHSH and CDR2 LQKENI. The CDR3 has 14 amino acids. In nucleotides, the CDR3 is TGTGCCAGCTCACACACGGACAGGAACACTGAAGCTTTCTTT. It yields the protein CASSHTDRNTEAFF.